The 13 T cell receptor beta chains below were found in one sample sequenced in a study of T cells in localized non-small cell lung cancer. Only in-frame clones appear in the TCRdb table, and some are missing; sequencing was by immunoSEQ multiplex PCR. This sample has fewer than 60,000 clones; over 80% occur once, and the top ten carry 15% to 20%. Specimen: peripheral blood, collected before any cancer treatment. Source of these receptors: a female donor over 55 with stage II squamous cell lung carcinoma.

V gene TRBV6-6 combines with J gene TRBJ1-2; D is unresolved. The CDR3 loop spans 11 amino acids. V lost 2 bases and J lost 4, with 2 bases in between. CDR1 and CDR2 from the germline V gene are MNHNY and SVGAGI (reference sequence). The CDR3 is CASSYGYGYTF. The DNA of the CDR3 is TGTGCCAGCAGTTACGGCTATGGCTACACCTTC.

The rearrangement joins TRBV7-7 to TRBJ2-5; the D gene is possibly TRBD1 (5 bases). V was pared by 5 bases and J by 5 bases, with 15 bases between. This CDR3 comprises 14 residues. Germline assignment: CDR1 SSHAT and CDR2 FNYEAQ (reference sequence). The CDR3 DNA reads TGTGCCAGCAGCCCTGGGGCCCCCGGGGAGACCCAGTACTTC. This sequence encodes CASSPGAPGETQYF. The variable domain in full, completed from reference TRBV7-7 and TRBJ2-5, reads GAGVSQSPRYKVTKRGQDVTLRCDPISSHATLYWYQQALGQGPEFLTYFNYEAQPDKSGLPSDRFSAERPEGSISTLTIQRTEQRDSAMYRCASSPGAPGETQYFGPGTRLLVL.

Regarding this clone: The sample holds other DNA sequences that translate to the same CDR3. This rearrangement joins TRBV9 to TRBJ2-5; D call uncertain. The CDR3 runs to 13 residues. Germline V gives CDR1 SGDLS, CDR2 YYNGEE. With 0 bases removed from V and 4 bases from J, the gap between germline ends came to 7 bases. The CDR3 is CASSVATLETQYF. DNA for the CDR3: TGTGCCAGCAGCGTAGCAACTTTAGAGACCCAGTACTTC.

The CDR3 nucleotides are TGCAGCGTTGAAGATTCTGCAGGACTAGGATCGGAAGCTTTCTTT. This encodes CSVEDSAGLGSEAFF. The rearrangement uses TRBV29-1 and TRBJ1-1; D is uncertain. Germline V CDR1 and CDR2: SQVTM, ANQGSEA. Between the trimmed V and J ends, which lost 0 bases and 8 bases, there was a span of 19 bases. The CDR3 length is 15 residues.

The chain is built from TRBV11-2 and TRBJ2-7, with 8 bases lining up with TRBD2. V was clipped by 1 base and J by 7 bases; unmatched bases: 9. This CDR3 is 15 amino acids long. Germline V gene sequence: CDR1 SGHAT, CDR2 FQNNGV. The CDR3 region is CASSLVGISGEEQYF. CDR3 nucleotide sequence: TGTGCCAGCAGCTTAGTAGGTATTAGCGGGGAAGAGCAGTACTTC.

The gene calls are TRBV27 and TRBJ2-5; D uncertain. This CDR3 has 14 amino acids. In germline, CDR1 is MNHEY, CDR2 SMNVEV (reference sequence). Trimming stripped 1 base from V and 5 bases from J, with 11 bases between. This CDR3 reads CASSLLGLGETQYF. The CDR3 region has the DNA TGTGCCAGCAGTTTATTAGGCCTCGGGGAGACCCAGTACTTC.

The chain links TRBV30 to TRBJ2-2; no definite D call. V was cut by 2 bases and J by 1 base, with 8 bases left in between. This CDR3 comprises 14 residues. The germline V gene has CDR1 GTSNPN and CDR2 SVGIG (reference sequence). The CDR3 DNA reads as TGTGCCTGGAGTCGAGACCTGAACACCGGGGAGCTGTTTTTT. It is translated as CAWSRDLNTGELFF.

The rearrangement uses TRBV2 and TRBJ2-7, with a weak D call TRBD1 (6 bases). Germline V gives CDR1 SNHLY, CDR2 FYNNEI. Deletions cut 7 bases from V and 0 bases from J, with 10 bases between. The CDR3 has 13 amino acids. CDR3 bases: TGTGCCAGCAAGAGACAGGACTCCTACGAGCAGTACTTC. Residues: CASKRQDSYEQYF.

J is TRBJ2-3 and V is TRBV19; a weak D match, TRBD1 (6 bases). V lost 6 bases and J lost 6, with 16 bases in between. The germline V gene encodes CDR1 LNHDA and CDR2 SQIVND (reference sequence). The CDR3 spans 14 residues. CDR3 region: CASRGELQGDTQYF. DNA for the CDR3: TGTGCCAGTAGAGGAGAGCTCCAGGGGGATACGCAGTATTTT.

DNA of the CDR3: TGTGCCAGCGGGAGCCGCACTGAAGCTTTCTTT. Its translation: CASGSRTEAFF. The V call is TRBV25-1, the J call TRBJ1-1; no clear D gene. The CDR3 length is 11 residues. Germline V CDR1 and CDR2: MGHDK, SYGVNS. Trimming removed 8 bases from V and 4 bases from J, with 8 bases in between.

The chain recombines TRBV5-1 with TRBJ1-3, with D perhaps matching TRBD1 (5 bases). The CDR3 has 14 residues. V was pared by 4 bases and J by 0 bases, with 8 bases between. Germline loops: CDR1 SGHRS, CDR2 YFSETQ. The CDR3, as DNA: TGCGCCAGCAGCGGGGCTAGCTCTGGAAACACCATATATTTT. Protein sequence: CASSGASSGNTIYF.

V is TRBV11-2 and J is TRBJ1-1, with 11 bases identical to TRBD1. CDR3 length: 15 residues. J gave up 8 bases and V 5 bases, and 10 bases lay outside the gene matches. Germline V lookup: CDR1 SGHAT, CDR2 FQNNGV. This CDR3 reads CASSEGQGAGREAFF. CDR3 DNA: TGTGCCAGCAGCGAAGGACAGGGGGCAGGGAGGGAAGCTTTCTTT.

The V gene is TRBV5-1, the J gene TRBJ2-2, with a tentative D call TRBD2 (5 bases). V lost 3 bases to trimming and J lost 1 base, with 10 bases between them. This CDR3 is built from 15 residues. The germline V gene encodes CDR1 SGHRS and CDR2 YFSETQ. The CDR3 region has the DNA TGCGCCAGCAGCTCAGGACTGATGAACACCGGGGAGCTGTTTTTT. It translates to CASSSGLMNTGELFF.